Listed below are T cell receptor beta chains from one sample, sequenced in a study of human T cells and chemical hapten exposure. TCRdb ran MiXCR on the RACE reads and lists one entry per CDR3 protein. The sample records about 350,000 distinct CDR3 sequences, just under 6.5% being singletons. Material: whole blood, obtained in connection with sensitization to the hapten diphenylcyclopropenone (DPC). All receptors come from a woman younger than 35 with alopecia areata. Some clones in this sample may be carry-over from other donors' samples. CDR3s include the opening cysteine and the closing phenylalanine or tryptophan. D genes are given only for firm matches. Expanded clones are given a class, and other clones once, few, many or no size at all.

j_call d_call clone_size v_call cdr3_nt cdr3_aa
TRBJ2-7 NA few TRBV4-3 TGCGCCAGCAGCCAATACCCCCAGGGGACCGACGAGCAGTACTTC CASSQYPQGTDEQYF
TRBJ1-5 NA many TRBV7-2 TGTGCCAGCAGCCAAGATGGTCAGAGCAATCAGCCCCAGCATTTT CASSQDGQSNQPQHF
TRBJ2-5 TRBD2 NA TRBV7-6 TGTACCAGCAGCTTAAGCGGGGGGTTCCTCCAAGAGACCCAGTACTTC CTSSLSGGFLQETQYF
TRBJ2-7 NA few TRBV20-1 TGCAGTGCTCCCAAAAAGGACGGTTCCTACGAGCAGTACTTC CSAPKKDGSYEQYF
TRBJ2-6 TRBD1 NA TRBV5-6 TGTGCCAGCAGCCCCCCACCCGGGACAGGGGTCTCTGGGGCCAACGTCCTGACTTTC CASSPPPGTGVSGANVLTF
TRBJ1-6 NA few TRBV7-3 TGTGCCAGCAGCTTCCCGGACAAAAATTCACCCCTCCACTTT CASSFPDKNSPLHF
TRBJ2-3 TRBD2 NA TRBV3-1 TGTGCCAGCAGCCCTTTAGCGGGGGTAGATACGCAGTATTTT CASSPLAGVDTQYF
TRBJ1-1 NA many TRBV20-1 TGCAGTGCTACGTTTCCGGGGATGAACACTGAAGCTTTCTTT CSATFPGMNTEAFF
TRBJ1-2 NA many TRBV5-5 TGTGCCAGCAGCTTGGCGGCAGGGAGTGACTATGGCTACACCTTC CASSLAAGSDYGYTF
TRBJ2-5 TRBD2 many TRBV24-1 TGTGCCACCAGTGATTCTCGAGCGGGGTCGGAGACCCAGTACTTC CATSDSRAGSETQYF
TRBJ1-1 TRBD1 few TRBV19 TGTGCCACCTTGGACAGGGGATATACTGAAGCTTTCTTT CATLDRGYTEAFF
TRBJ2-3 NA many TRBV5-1 TGCGCCAGCAGCTTCCAGGGAGACGCAGATACGCAGTATTTT CASSFQGDADTQYF
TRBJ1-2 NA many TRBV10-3 TGTGCCATCAGTGAGTCGGGAAGGAATGGCTACACCTTC CAISESGRNGYTF
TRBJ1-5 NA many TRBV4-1 TGCGCCAGCAGCCAAGTAATCGCAGGGTCGAGATATAGCAATCAGCCCCAGCATTTT CASSQVIAGSRYSNQPQHF
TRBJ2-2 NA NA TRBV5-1 TGCGCCAGCAGCGAGACTCACTTGGAGCAAAACACCGGGGAGCTGTTTTTT CASSETHLEQNTGELFF
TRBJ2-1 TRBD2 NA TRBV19 TGTGCCAGTAGTTTGCGGGGGGCCCACTACAATGAGCAGTTCTTC CASSLRGAHYNEQFF